These 26 T cell receptor beta chains originate from one sample sequenced in a study of molecular identifiers for immune sequencing clone quantification. TCRdb ran MiXCR on the PCR reads and lists one entry per CDR3 protein. Of 600,000 to 650,000 distinct CDR3 sequences detected, roughly 21% appear once; the ten largest clones hold 0.85%. Sequencing input: naive CD8+ T cells from blood, with Jurkat cell RNA spiked in. Subset in this sample: FACS-sorted CD8+CD4-CCR7+CD45RA+ naive T cells. These receptors came from a human donor in good health. Some libraries in this study had Jurkat cell RNA spiked in.

With respect to this clonotype: A read error is possible here, since a much larger clone lies one base away. This rearrangement joins TRBV6-5 to TRBJ2-1, with TRBD1 matching 7 bases. The V gene end was trimmed by 6 bases and the J gene end by 7 bases; junction bases not matched to a gene: 15. The CDR3 loop spans 16 amino acids. CDR1 MNHEY and CDR2 SVGAGI come from the germline V gene. Here the CDR3 DNA reads TGTGCCAGCAGCCTCATGACAGGGTCGGGTTGGAATGAGCAGTTCTTC. This sequence encodes CASSLMTGSGWNEQFF.

Note on this clonotype: A read error may be the cause here, since a much bigger clone is one base away. The CDR3 DNA reads as TGTGTCATCACCGGACAGGGTTCTAATGAAAAACTGTTTTTT. Its protein product is CVITGQGSNEKLFF. The V call is TRBV10-3, the J call TRBJ1-4; 8 bases fit TRBD1. The CDR3 is 14 amino acids. Germline V gives CDR1 ENHRY, CDR2 SYGVKD.

This clonotype has at least ten counts. The V gene is TRBV7-9, the J gene TRBJ2-7, with 8 bases matching TRBD1. The CDR3 totals 11 residues. Germline trimming cut 7 bases from V and 7 bases from J; bases unmatched to any gene: 3. Per the germline V gene, CDR1 is SEHNR and CDR2 is FQNEAQ (reference sequence). CDR3 residues: CASTTGGEQYF. In nucleotides, the CDR3 is TGTGCCAGCACAACAGGGGGGGAGCAGTACTTC.

On this clonotype: This may stem from a read error, because a much larger clone lies one nucleotide away. The chain links TRBV29-1 to TRBJ2-7; TRBD2 is a possible D gene (6 bases). Germline CDR1 SQVTM, CDR2 ANQGSEA. V was pared by 4 bases and J by 5 bases, with 24 bases between. The CDR3 has 16 residues. The CDR3: CSVGDGGTNFADEQYF. The CDR3 region has the DNA TGCAGCGTTGGAGACGGGGGTACCAACTTCGCCGACGAGCAGTACTTC.

As concerns this clonotype: This could be a read error, since a much larger clone is one nucleotide away. The chain joins TRBV7-9 to TRBJ1-1, with 9 positions matching TRBD1. This CDR3 is built from 17 residues. Germline V lookup: CDR1 SEHNR, CDR2 FQNEAQ (reference sequence). CDR3 residues: CANSLVPGQGENTEAFF. The CDR3 bases are TGTGCCAACAGCTTAGTTCCGGGACAGGGTGAGAACACTGAAGCTTTCTTT.

This clonotype was seen more than once but under ten times. V usage is TRBV4-1 and J usage is TRBJ2-3; 7 bases are a match to TRBD1. This CDR3 comprises 15 residues. Germline CDR1 and CDR2: MGHRA and YSYEKL. J was trimmed by 6 bases and V by 2 bases; bases with no gene match: 8. CDR3 nucleotides: TGCGCCAGCAGCCAATCTGACAGGGAAAAGGATACGCAGTATTTT. This translates into CASSQSDREKDTQYF.

This clonotype has just a few counts. The chain recombines TRBV24-1 with TRBJ1-4; D gene uncertain. Trimming removed 12 bases from V and 0 bases from J, with 10 bases in between. Germline V CDR1 and CDR2: KGHDR, SFDVKD. This CDR3 region has 13 residues. As DNA, the CDR3 is TGTGCCGCGTGGGAGACAACTAATGAAAAACTGTTTTTT. Translated, it gives CAAWETTNEKLFF.

This clonotype was picked up many times. This chain joins TRBV2 and TRBJ2-7; 7 bases are shared with TRBD2. Germline loops: CDR1 SNHLY, CDR2 FYNNEI. The CDR3 totals 13 residues. Losses at the gene ends were 6 bases for V and 2 bases for J; bases not matched to a gene: 4. CDR3 residues: CASSGDYTYEQYF. The CDR3 nucleotides are TGTGCCAGCAGCGGGGACTACACCTACGAGCAGTACTTC.

The CDR3 is CASSEYGSGNYNEQFF. The CDR3 coding sequence is TGTGCCAGCAGTGAATACGGAAGCGGAAATTACAATGAGCAGTTCTTC. The chain joins TRBV25-1 to TRBJ2-1, with D possibly being TRBD2 (5 bases). The germline V gene has CDR1 MGHDK and CDR2 SYGVNS. V lost 0 bases and J lost 4, with 13 bases in between. The CDR3 is 16 amino acids.

Regarding this clonotype: One end of the junction fails to match germline, which may point to a read error. CDR3 nucleotide sequence: TGCGCCGGCAGCCAAGACAAAGCCACCGGGACAGGGGCCGATGAGCAGTTCTTC. It encodes CAGSQDKATGTGADEQFF. This chain connects TRBV4-3 to TRBJ2-1; 10 bases match TRBD1. The CDR3 consists of 18 residues. Germline CDR1 LGHNA, CDR2 YSLEER.

V is TRBV12-3 or TRBV12-4 and J is TRBJ1-2, with 7 nucleotides matching TRBD1. V shed 0 bases, J shed 3 bases, and the junction held 10 bases outside the gene matches. The CDR3 length is 17 residues. DNA for the CDR3: TGTGCCAGCAGTTTAGCTAGGGCAGGGGGGCAAGACTATGGCTACACCTTC. Protein sequence: CASSLARAGGQDYGYTF.

V gene TRBV4-1 combines with J gene TRBJ2-1; TRBD2 aligns across 11 bases. This CDR3 has 15 residues. J lost 7 bases, V lost 0 bases, and 2 bases had no gene match. Germline CDR1 MGHRA, CDR2 YSYEKL. CDR3 residues: CASSQDWTSGNEQFF. DNA for the CDR3: TGCGCCAGCAGCCAAGATTGGACTAGCGGGAATGAGCAGTTCTTC.

This clonotype was seen a handful of times. The chain combines TRBV7-8 with TRBJ2-3, with unresolved D. The germline V gene has CDR1 SGHVS and CDR2 FQNEAQ. CDR3 length equals 12 residues. The ends were cut back, 1 base at V and 14 bases at J, with 13 bases in the middle. The CDR3 region is CASSLVVGFAYF. CDR3 DNA: TGTGCCAGCAGCTTAGTGGTGGGTTTCGCGTATTTT. Full variable domain (remainder filled in from reference TRBV7-8 and TRBJ2-3): GAGVSQSPRYKVAKRGQDVALRCDPISGHVSLFWYQQALGQGPEFLTYFQNEAQLDKSGLPSDRFFAERPEGSVSTLKIQRTQQEDSAVYLCASSLVVGFAYFGPGTRLTVL.

This clonotype appeared a few times. The rearrangement links TRBV7-2 to TRBJ2-1, with 7 positions matching TRBD2. CDR1 SGHTA and CDR2 FQGNSA come from the germline V gene. V dropped 8 bases and J dropped 0; count of bases not matched to a gene: 13. The CDR3 runs 17 residues. The CDR3 sequence is CASGSQLARSSYNEQFF. The CDR3 bases are TGTGCCAGCGGTTCCCAACTAGCGAGAAGCTCCTACAATGAGCAGTTCTTC.

Comment on this clonotype: This could be a read error, since a much larger clone is one nucleotide away. V is TRBV2 and J is TRBJ2-7; D is possibly TRBD1 (6 bases). This CDR3 comprises 14 residues. Germline V gives CDR1 SNHLY, CDR2 FYNNEI. CDR3 in DNA: TGTGCCGGCAGTGTGGGCAGGGGAAGGGACGAGCAGTACTTC. This translates into CAGSVGRGRDEQYF.

Comments on this clonotype: Given a much more abundant clone one base away, this may be a read error. This sequence joins TRBV6-2 or TRBV6-3 and TRBJ1-4; the D is unclear. Trimming stripped 6 bases from V and 8 bases from J, with 19 bases between. The CDR3 totals 15 residues. Per germline, CDR1 MNHEY and CDR2 SVGEGT. CDR3 sequence (DNA): TGTGCCAGCAGCTGGAGGACCGTCGCGAAAGAAAAACTGTTTTTT. Encoded protein: CASSWRTVAKEKLFF.

There are a few counts of this clonotype. A read error may account for a junction end that differs from germline. V and J are TRBV20-1 and TRBJ2-2; TRBD1 agrees at 9 bases. The germline gives CDR1 DFQATT, CDR2 SNEGSKA (reference sequence). This CDR3 region has 14 residues. CDR3 bases: TGCAGTGCTAGAATCGGGACAGGGACCGGGGAGCCGTTTTTT. As protein: CSARIGTGTGEPFF.

V is TRBV12-3 or TRBV12-4 and J is TRBJ1-2; D possibly corresponds to TRBD1 (6 bases). V was pared by 8 bases and J by 6 bases, with 19 bases between. The CDR3 sequence is 14 residues long. CDR3 in amino acids: CASQKGQSYHGYTF. DNA for the CDR3: TGTGCCAGCCAAAAAGGACAGTCGTACCATGGCTACACCTTC.

With regard to this clonotype: A clone one base away is much larger, so this may be a read error. The chain combines TRBV4-3 with TRBJ2-7, with D perhaps matching TRBD2 (5 bases). Germline V CDR1 and CDR2: LGHNA, YSLEER. Trimming took 4 bases from V and 0 from J, leaving 10 bases between them. The length of the CDR3 is 14 residues. The CDR3 is CASSRETSSYEQYF. The CDR3 nucleotides read TGCGCCAGCAGCCGAGAAACTAGCTCCTACGAGCAGTACTTC.

This chain links TRBV29-1 with TRBJ2-7; 12 nucleotides line up with TRBD2. From germline, CDR1 is SQVTM and CDR2 ANQGSEA. The CDR3 runs 18 residues. The V and J ends lost 2 bases and 2 bases, in that order; junction bases with no gene match: 13. The CDR3 sequence: CSVEFLAGGSQRPYEQYF. DNA of the CDR3: TGCAGCGTTGAATTTCTAGCGGGAGGGTCACAGAGACCCTACGAGCAGTACTTC.

Many counts were recorded for this clonotype. V and J are TRBV24-1 and TRBJ2-3, with D hard to call. V gave up 4 bases and J gave up 6 bases, with 7 bases separating them. This CDR3 is built from 12 residues. Germline V gene lookup returns CDR1 KGHDR and CDR2 SFDVKD. CDR3 amino acids: CATSEVDDTQYF. CDR3 DNA: TGTGCCACCAGTGAAGTAGACGATACGCAGTATTTT.

This clonotype showed up just a few times. This chain uses TRBV4-3 with TRBJ1-6; no reliable D call. The CDR3 is made up of 14 amino acids. Germline CDR1 reads LGHNA; CDR2 reads YSLEER. The V end was cut by 2 bases, the J end by 4 bases, with 6 bases between. The CDR3 DNA sequence: TGCGCCAGCAGCCAACAGGCTTATAATTCACCCCTCCACTTT. Its translation: CASSQQAYNSPLHF.

To note about this clonotype: A read error is possible here, since a much larger clone lies one base away. The chain couples TRBV7-2 to TRBJ2-6; 8 bases map to TRBD1. The CDR3 is made up of 18 amino acids. The trim removed 2 bases at V and 1 base at J, leaving 7 bases unmatched. The germline V gene encodes CDR1 SGHTA and CDR2 FQGNSA. The CDR3 DNA is TGTACCAGCAGCTTAACCTGGACAGGGTTATCTGGGGCCAACGTCCTGACTTTC. Amino acid sequence: CTSSLTWTGLSGANVLTF.

The CDR3 here is CASSLDPSSQGASYEQYF. The CDR3 nucleotides read TGTGCCAGCAGCTTAGACCCCTCCAGCCAGGGGGCATCCTACGAGCAGTACTTC. This sequence joins TRBV7-7 and TRBJ2-7, with 8 bases that match TRBD1. V trimming: 1 base; J trimming: 1 base; junction bases outside the gene matches: 12. Germline V gene data show CDR1 as SSHAT and CDR2 as FNYEAQ (reference sequence). The CDR3 runs 18 residues.

This clonotype was seen repeatedly, ten times or more. The chain has TRBV6-1 and TRBJ2-2; D gene unclear. This CDR3 spans 16 amino acids. The germline V gene encodes CDR1 MNHNS and CDR2 SASEGT. The V end was cut by 2 bases, the J end by 0 bases, with 10 bases between. The CDR3 loop reads CASSEKSEPNTGELFF. The DNA of the CDR3 is TGTGCCAGCAGTGAAAAATCAGAACCGAACACCGGGGAGCTGTTTTTT.

This chain uses TRBV3-1 with TRBJ1-4; 7 bases match TRBD1. The CDR3 has 16 amino acids. In germline, CDR1 is LGHDT, CDR2 YNNKEL (reference sequence). V trimming: 1 base; J trimming: 7 bases; junction bases outside the gene matches: 9. DNA for the CDR3: TGTGCCAGCAGCCAAGGAACAGGGGTGCTTGGTGAAAAACTGTTTTTT. Protein product: CASSQGTGVLGEKLFF.